Given below is one T cell receptor (beta chain) in context. What it binds is unknown. This CDR3 has 16 amino acids. CDR1 and CDR2 (germline): ENHRY, SYGVKD. With V trimmed by 1 base and J by 2 bases, 7 bases remained unmatched. The data are from a study of T cell responses to AZD1222 COVID-19 vaccine. Study-wide results and limits: The CD4 TCRs associated with vaccination extended across spike and predominated at 160-218 and 743-854. Sampling that yielded the repertoires occurred only after the peak T cell response. Just 5 to 7 AZD1222 recipients were seropositive at baseline.

Sequenced by immunoSEQ multiplex PCR; TCRdb stores in-frame clones only, minus some. Of about 150,000 clones in the sample, roughly 90% are singletons; the top ten hold 1.5%. V usage is TRBV10-3 and J usage is TRBJ1-2; TRBD1 matches at 7 bases. This receptor was obtained from an adult who received the AZD1222 COVID-19 vaccine. This specimen consisted of peripheral blood, obtained 28 days after the second AZD1222 dose. The CDR3 protein is CAISEFNTGANYGYTF. As DNA, the CDR3 is TGTGCCATCAGTGAGTTTAATACAGGGGCCAACTATGGCTACACCTTC.